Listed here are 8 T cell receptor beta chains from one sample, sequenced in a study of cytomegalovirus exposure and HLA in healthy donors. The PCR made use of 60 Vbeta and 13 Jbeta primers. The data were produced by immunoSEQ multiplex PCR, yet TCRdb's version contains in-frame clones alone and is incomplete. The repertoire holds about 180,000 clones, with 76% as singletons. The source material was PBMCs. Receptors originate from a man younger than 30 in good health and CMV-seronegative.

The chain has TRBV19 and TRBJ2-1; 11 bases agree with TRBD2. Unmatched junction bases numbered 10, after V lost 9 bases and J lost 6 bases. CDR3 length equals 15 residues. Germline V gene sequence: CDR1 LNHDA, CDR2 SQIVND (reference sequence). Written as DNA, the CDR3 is TGTGCCAGCCGGACTAGCGGGTCCGGACCCAATGAGCAGTTCTTC. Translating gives CASRTSGSGPNEQFF.

The CDR3 DNA follows: TGTGCCAGCAGCCCCACGGGGGGCGGGGGAAACATTCAGTACTTC. Translating gives CASSPTGGGGNIQYF. The rearrangement links TRBV14 to TRBJ2-4; perhaps TRBD2 as D (7 bases). V lost 4 bases, J lost 6 bases, and 16 bases lay in between. The CDR3 has 15 residues. CDR1 is SGHDN and CDR2 is FVKESK in the germline V gene.

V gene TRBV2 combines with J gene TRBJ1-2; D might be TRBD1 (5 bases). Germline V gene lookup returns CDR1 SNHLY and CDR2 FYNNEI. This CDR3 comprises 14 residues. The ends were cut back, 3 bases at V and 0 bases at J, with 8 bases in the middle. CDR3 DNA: TGTGCCAGCAGTGAGGGGGGGACTAACTATGGCTACACCTTC. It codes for CASSEGGTNYGYTF.

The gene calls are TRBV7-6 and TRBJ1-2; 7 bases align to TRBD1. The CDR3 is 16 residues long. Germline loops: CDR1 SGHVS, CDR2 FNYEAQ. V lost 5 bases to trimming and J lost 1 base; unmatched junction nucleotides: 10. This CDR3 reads CASSPRTGALNYGYTF. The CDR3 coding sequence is TGTGCCAGCAGCCCTCGGACAGGAGCCCTTAACTATGGCTACACCTTC.

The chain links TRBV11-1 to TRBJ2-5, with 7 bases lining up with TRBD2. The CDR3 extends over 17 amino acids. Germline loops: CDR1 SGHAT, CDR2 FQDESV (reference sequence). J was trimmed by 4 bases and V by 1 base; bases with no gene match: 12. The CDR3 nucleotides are TGTGCCAGCAGCTTAGAGGTACGGGCTAGCGGACGAGAGACCCAGTACTTC. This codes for CASSLEVRASGRETQYF.

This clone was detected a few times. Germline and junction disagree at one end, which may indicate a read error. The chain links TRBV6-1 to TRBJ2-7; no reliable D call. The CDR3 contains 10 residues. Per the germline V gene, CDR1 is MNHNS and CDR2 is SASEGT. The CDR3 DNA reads TGTGCCAGCAGTGAAGGGTCGGTCCGCTTC. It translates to CASSEGSVRF.

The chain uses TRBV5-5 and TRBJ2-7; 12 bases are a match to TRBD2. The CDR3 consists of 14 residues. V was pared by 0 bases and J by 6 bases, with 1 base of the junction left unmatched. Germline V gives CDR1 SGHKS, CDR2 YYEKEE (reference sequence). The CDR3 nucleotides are TGTGCCAGCAGCTTGGGACTAGCGGGAGTCGAGCAGTACTTC. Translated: CASSLGLAGVEQYF.

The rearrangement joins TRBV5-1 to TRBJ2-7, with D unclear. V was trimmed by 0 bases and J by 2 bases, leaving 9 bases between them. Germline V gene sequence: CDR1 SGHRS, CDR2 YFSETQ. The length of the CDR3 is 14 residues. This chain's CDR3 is CASSLDPLTYEQYF. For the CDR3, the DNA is TGCGCCAGCAGCTTGGATCCACTTACCTACGAGCAGTACTTC.